The clone carrying this TCR beta chain came up many times. The ends were cut back, 5 bases at V and 0 bases at J, with 14 bases in the middle. The length of the CDR3 is 15 residues. The V gene's germline CDR1 is MNHNS and CDR2 SASEGT. Sequencing libraries for TCR beta were prepared with iRepertoire HTBI primers and Arm-PCR of CDR3 regions. A single record per CDR3 protein comes from TCRdb applying MiXCR to the multiplex PCR reads. Among over 450,000 distinct CDR3 sequences listed, around 12% were seen once. Time point: newly diagnosed GD, antithyroid drugs for less than 3 months. The TCR library was prepared using RNA isolated from PBMCs. The sample comes from a study of regulatory T cells in long-lasting Graves disease. Study summary: Graves' cases, newly diagnosed, had used antithyroid drugs under 3 months.

The same data also went into a second study, on T cells in Graves' hyperthyroidism and ophthalmopathy.

V is TRBV6-1 and J is TRBJ2-7; the D gene is possibly TRBD1 (6 bases). The TCR comes from a woman aged 30 to 39 with Graves disease. The input for sequencing was peripheral blood mononuclear cells (PBMCs), taken at new diagnosis, from a patient treated with antithyroid drugs. This CDR3 is CASSLETGSSYEQYF. DNA for the CDR3: TGTGCCAGCAGTCTTGAGACAGGAAGCTCCTACGAGCAGTACTTC.